Listed here is a single T cell receptor beta chain. Its antigen is as yet unknown. The data derive from a study of T cells in pancreatic ductal adenocarcinoma. Study-level findings and limits: Mean clonality was approximately 0.12 in tumors and about 0.069 in blood, not significantly different. Tumor samples had fewer productive templates and roughly 7.3-fold fewer unique clonotypes than blood.

Selected pancreatic ductal adenocarcinoma patients had undergone surgery without neoadjuvant therapy. Here immunoSEQ multiplex PCR was the method, and the copy in TCRdb shows in-frame clones only, minus some. The table has about 100,000 clones, roughly 96% seen once. Material for sequencing was PBMCs. This receptor was taken from a human donor with pancreatic ductal adenocarcinoma.

The CDR3 DNA is TGCGCCAGCAGCTTGGCCCTACTAGGCCTATCCTACGAGCAGTACTTC. It codes for CASSLALLGLSYEQYF. The chain has TRBV5-1 and TRBJ2-7, with D maybe TRBD2 (5 bases). Trimming shortened V by 0 bases and J by 1 base, and 14 bases separated the two germline ends. In germline, CDR1 is SGHRS, CDR2 YFSETQ. The CDR3 has 16 amino acids. The whole variable domain, remainder taken from reference TRBV5-1 and TRBJ2-7, is KAGVTQTPRYLIKTRGQQVTLSCSPISGHRSVSWYQQTPGQGLQFLFEYFSETQRNKGNFPGRFSGRQFSNSRSEMNVSTLELGDSALYLCASSLALLGLSYEQYFGPGTRLTVT.